This is a list of T cell receptor beta chains from one sample in a study of cytomegalovirus exposure and HLA in healthy donors. The table came from immunoSEQ multiplex PCR; TCRdb's copy has only in-frame clones and leaves some out. The repertoire includes more than 110,000 clones, about 94% of them detected once, and approximately 2% sits in the top ten. Source material: PBMCs. Source of these receptors: a man aged 18 to 35 in good health and CMV-seropositive. Both conserved end residues are part of each CDR3.

TRBV19 CASSGALNTEAFF
TRBV10-2 CASSVVGGTNTGELFF
TRBV27 CASGGTYEQYF
TRBV10-3 CAISETGLNQPQHF
TRBV5-4 CASSPRSPGELFF
TRBV28 CASSLYSEAPDTQYF
TRBV5-1 CASSLEQGSTGELFF
TRBV5-1 CASSLEETTYEQYF
TRBV5-1 CASSLASDSEAFF
TRBV5-1 CASSPDIPNTEAFF
TRBV4-1 CASNDRYSGANVLTF
TRBV6-1 CASSEKGFGNTIYF
TRBV28 CASSPSGLVQETQYF
TRBV2 CASSALTDTQYF
TRBV6-1 CASRVLRDSYQPQHF
TRBV19 CASRIQGYNEQFF
TRBV4-1 CASSQADRGTDTQYF
TRBV4-2 CASSPQGERTTGELFF
TRBV2 CASSPTYSNTEAFF
TRBV27 CASSLKGRSDTQYF
TRBV30 CAWKTSGYWRDTQYF
TRBV11-2 CASSLGALGGDEQFF
TRBV7-9 CASSRLTGGEETQYF
TRBV5-1 CASSSQGLGSNQPQHF
TRBV27 CASSLLGQETQYF
TRBV5-1 CASSLDIRQIYGYTF
TRBV7-7 CASSLVRGPYNEQFF
TRBV11-2 CASSSQIYNSPLHF
TRBV6-5 CASRPYRVWGGYTF
TRBV6-5 CASSYGGGFSYNEQFF
TRBV5-1 CASRPSDYSNQPQHF
TRBV25-1 CASNGADTQYF
TRBV11-2 CASSLVRGHTEAFF
TRBV5-1 CASSLDQGVSYGYTF
TRBV7-2 CASSFMTGWNEKLFF
TRBV28 CASSLSSGGADEKLFF
TRBV27 CASSSIGPGAGQGNYGYTF
TRBV7-9 CASRKLAIQETQYF
TRBV28 CASGEGGSGNTIYF
TRBV28 CASSPWTGRNEQYF